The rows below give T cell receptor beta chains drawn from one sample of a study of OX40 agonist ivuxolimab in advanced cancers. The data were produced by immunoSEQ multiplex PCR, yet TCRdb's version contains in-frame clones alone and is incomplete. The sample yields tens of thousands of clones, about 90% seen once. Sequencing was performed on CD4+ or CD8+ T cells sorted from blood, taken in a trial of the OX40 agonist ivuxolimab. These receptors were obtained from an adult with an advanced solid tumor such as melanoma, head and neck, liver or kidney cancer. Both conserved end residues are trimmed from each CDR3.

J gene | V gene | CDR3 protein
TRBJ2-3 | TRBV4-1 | ASSQSLAGTSTDTQY
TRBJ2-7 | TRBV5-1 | ASSLELAGDEQY
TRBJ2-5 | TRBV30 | AWGRGETQY
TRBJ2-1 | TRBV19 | ASSPRLAGGYNEQF
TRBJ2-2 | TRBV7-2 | ASSPRREFSPGELF
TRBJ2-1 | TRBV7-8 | ASSLVTSGYNEQF
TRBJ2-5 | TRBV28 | ASSNTGPRNQY
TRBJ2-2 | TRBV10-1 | ASSEMVSGELF
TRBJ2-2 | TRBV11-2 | ASSLVRGNTGELF
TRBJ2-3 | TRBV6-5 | ASSYQWSDTQY
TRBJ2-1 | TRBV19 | ASSTGQGGEQF
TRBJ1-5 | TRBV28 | ASSFTGGRQPQH
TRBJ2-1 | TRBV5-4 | ASSSLTGGPYNEQF
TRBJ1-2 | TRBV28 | ASSLAVGGPNYGYT
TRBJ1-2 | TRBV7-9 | ASSYNGPYPGGYT
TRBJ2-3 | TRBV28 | ASRPPGGSTDTQY
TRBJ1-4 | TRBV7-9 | ASSLVGRGTTNEKLF
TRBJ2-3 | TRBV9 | ASSVVGQGFTDTQY
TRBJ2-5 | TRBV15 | ATSRGGGETQY
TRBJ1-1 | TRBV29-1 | SGETTGYTEAF
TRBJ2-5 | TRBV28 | ASSAGMSGQETQY
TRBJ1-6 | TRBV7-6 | ASSLVAGNNSPLH
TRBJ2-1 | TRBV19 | ASRDRSYNEQF
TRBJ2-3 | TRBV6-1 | ASNPGAEDTQY
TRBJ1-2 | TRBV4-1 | ASSQTSTGELRGYT
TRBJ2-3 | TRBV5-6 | ASSLPRVDTQY
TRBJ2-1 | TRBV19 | ASSIDGTSAGVANEQF
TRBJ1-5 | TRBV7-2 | ASSLAGAQPQH
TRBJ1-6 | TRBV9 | ASSVVGGAGSPLH
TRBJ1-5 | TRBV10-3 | AISVGGNSNQPQH
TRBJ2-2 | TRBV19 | ASSTSGRAAGELF
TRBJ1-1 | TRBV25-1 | ASSGGWNTEAF
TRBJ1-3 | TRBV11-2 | ASSFPGGISGNTIY
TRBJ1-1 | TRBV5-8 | ASSLGQGSPEAF
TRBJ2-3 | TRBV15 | ATSRKTTSGATDTQY